The 20 T cell receptor beta chains reported below all come from one sample, sequenced in a study of PD-1 blockade in classical Hodgkin lymphoma. The repertoire was sequenced with immunoSEQ multiplex PCR; TCRdb's copy has only in-frame clones and lacks some. The sample includes under 15,000 clones, roughly 76% of them seen just once. The patients all showed relapse after autologous stem cell transplantation, while their brentuximab vedotin exposure varied. The input for sequencing was peripheral blood mononuclear cells (PBMCs), taken at baseline. All receptors derive from a human donor with classical Hodgkin lymphoma.

The CDR3 DNA reads TGTGCCAGCACCTTAACAGGGACGCCATCCTTCTCTGGGGCCAACGTCCTGACTTTC. Its translation: CASTLTGTPSFSGANVLTF. The chain employs TRBV28 and TRBJ2-6; tentative D call: TRBD1 (6 bases). The germline gives CDR1 MDHEN, CDR2 SYDVKM. The V and J ends lost 7 bases and 0 bases respectively, with 22 bases between them. The CDR3 covers 19 residues.

This clone was detected only a few times. The chain has TRBV6-4 and TRBJ2-7; D unclear. There are 12 residues in the CDR3. The V end lost 6 bases, the J end lost 3 bases, and 9 bases lay between the germline ends. Germline CDR1 is MRHNA and CDR2 is SNTAGT. This CDR3 reads CASSRQDYEQYF. Written as DNA, the CDR3 is TGTGCCAGCAGCAGACAAGACTACGAGCAGTACTTC.

The genes are TRBV18 and TRBJ2-5; D might be TRBD2 (5 bases). V lost 3 bases to trimming and J lost 4 bases, with 9 bases between them. From germline, CDR1 is KGHSH and CDR2 LQKENI. This CDR3 region has 13 residues. CDR3 nucleotide sequence: TGTGCCAGCTCACCTGGACTGGGAGAGACCCAGTACTTC. This codes for CASSPGLGETQYF.

The rearrangement uses TRBV2 and TRBJ1-3, with D unclear. The germline V gene encodes CDR1 SNHLY and CDR2 FYNNEI. Trimming shortened V by 5 bases and J by 0 bases, and 14 bases separated the two germline ends. This CDR3 is built from 16 residues. The CDR3 DNA reads TGTGCCAGCAGTCCATCTACGGTAAACTCTGGAAACACCATATATTTT. Translation gives CASSPSTVNSGNTIYF.

This sequence joins TRBV10-3 and TRBJ2-5; D call uncertain. Germline CDR1 reads ENHRY; CDR2 reads SYGVKD. The CDR3 runs to 14 residues. The ends were cut back, 3 bases at V and 5 bases at J, with 13 bases in the middle. The chain's CDR3 is CAISDLGQEETQYF. Written as DNA, the CDR3 is TGTGCCATCAGTGACCTAGGGCAAGAGGAGACCCAGTACTTC.

The chain is built from TRBV5-1 and TRBJ2-5, with D tentatively TRBD1 (6 bases). This CDR3 is built from 15 residues. The V gene lost 4 bases and the J gene lost 1 base, with 14 bases spanning the gap. CDR1 and CDR2 (germline): SGHRS, YFSETQ. CDR3 residues: CASSPPGGLQETQYF. The CDR3, as DNA: TGCGCCAGCAGCCCGCCTGGGGGCCTCCAAGAGACCCAGTACTTC.

The V and J genes are TRBV11-2 and TRBJ2-7; no clear D gene. The CDR3 covers 12 residues. Trimming removed 1 base at V and 5 bases at J, with 6 bases between. The germline V gene has CDR1 SGHAT and CDR2 FQNNGV. In DNA form, the CDR3 reads TGTGCCAGCAGCTTAGCGGCAGACGAGCAGTACTTC. It specifies CASSLAADEQYF.

The chain couples TRBV18 to TRBJ2-4, with 9 bases that match TRBD2. This CDR3 is built from 18 residues. After removal of 4 bases from V and 0 bases from J, the junction contained 10 bases not matched to a gene. Germline lookup yields CDR1 KGHSH and CDR2 LQKENI. For the CDR3, the DNA is TGTGCCAGCTCACTGAATCCGACTAGCGGTTTAGCCAAAAACATTCAGTACTTC. This gives the protein CASSLNPTSGLAKNIQYF.

The gene calls are TRBV5-4 and TRBJ2-5, with TRBD2 matching 7 bases. Germline loops: CDR1 SGHNT, CDR2 YYREEE (reference sequence). The CDR3 is made up of 15 amino acids. The V and J ends lost 4 bases and 2 bases, in that order; junction bases with no gene match: 8. The CDR3 region is CASSRAGVGQETQYF. The CDR3 nucleotides are TGTGCCAGCAGCCGCGCGGGAGTTGGACAAGAGACCCAGTACTTC. The variable domain in full, with the rest retrieved from reference TRBV5-4 and TRBJ2-5, is ETGVTQSPTHLIKTRGQQVTLRCSSQSGHNTVSWYQQALGQGPQFIFQYYREEENGRGNFPPRFSGLQFPNYSSELNVNALELDDSALYLCASSRAGVGQETQYFGPGTRLLVL.

This clone appeared a few times. This rearrangement joins TRBV9 to TRBJ1-1; possibly TRBD1 for D (5 bases). The germline gives CDR1 SGDLS, CDR2 YYNGEE. The ends were cut back, 2 bases at V and 3 bases at J, with 11 bases in the middle. This CDR3 has 14 residues. The CDR3 protein is CASSVGQFDTEAFF. For the CDR3, the DNA is TGTGCCAGCAGCGTGGGGCAATTCGACACTGAAGCTTTCTTT.

The chain uses TRBV29-1 and TRBJ2-7; 8 positions agree with TRBD1. The CDR3 has 14 amino acids. The junction had 8 bases not matched to a gene; V was cut back by 5 bases and J by 2 bases. Germline CDR1 and CDR2: SQVTM and ANQGSEA. CDR3 residues: CSVKAAGGPYEQYF. CDR3 in DNA: TGCAGCGTTAAAGCAGCAGGGGGCCCCTACGAGCAGTACTTC.

This rearrangement joins TRBV28 to TRBJ1-5; D not certain. The germline V and J ends were trimmed by 2 bases and 7 bases, with 12 bases remaining between them. Per germline, CDR1 MDHEN and CDR2 SYDVKM. The CDR3 sequence is 14 residues long. The CDR3 DNA is TGTGCCAGCAGTTTAAGGGAAAGGGCCCAGCCCCAGCATTTT. It specifies CASSLRERAQPQHF.

This chain joins TRBV29-1 and TRBJ1-3; 9 bases map to TRBD1. CDR3 length equals 14 residues. Germline CDR1 is SQVTM and CDR2 is ANQGSEA. The ends lost 6 bases at V and 7 bases at J; junction bases unmatched: 10. DNA for the CDR3: TGCAGCGTCCTCGGGACAGGGATGGGGAACACCATATATTTT. The encoded protein is CSVLGTGMGNTIYF.

This CDR3 is CASTPKRGNEQFF. In DNA form, the CDR3 reads TGTGCCAGCACCCCCAAGAGGGGTAATGAGCAGTTCTTC. This sequence joins TRBV7-2 and TRBJ2-1; D possibly uses TRBD1 or TRBD2 (5 bases each). Germline lookup yields CDR1 SGHTA and CDR2 FQGNSA. V gave up 7 bases and J gave up 7 bases, with 14 bases separating them. There are 13 residues in the CDR3.

The V and J genes are TRBV5-4 and TRBJ2-7; TRBD2 matches at 14 bases. V was clipped by 4 bases and J by 7 bases; unmatched bases: 7. The CDR3 contains 15 residues. Germline V lookup: CDR1 SGHNT, CDR2 YYREEE (reference sequence). DNA for the CDR3: TGTGCCAGCAGCGGGGGACTAGCGGGAGAGATAGAGCAGTACTTC. Its translation: CASSGGLAGEIEQYF.

This sequence joins TRBV10-3 and TRBJ1-5; weak D call: TRBD1 (6 bases). CDR1 is ENHRY, CDR2 SYGVKD, per germline. The germline V and J ends were trimmed by 0 bases and 4 bases, with 10 bases remaining between them. This CDR3 has 15 residues. CDR3 residues: CAISESQGTNQPQHF. In nucleotides, the CDR3 is TGTGCCATCAGTGAGTCTCAGGGGACAAATCAGCCCCAGCATTTT.

The gene calls are TRBV6-6 and TRBJ1-2; D not resolved. This CDR3 is 13 amino acids long. Germline V gene sequence: CDR1 MNHNY, CDR2 SVGAGI (reference sequence). The V gene lost 2 bases and the J gene lost 0 bases, with 4 bases spanning the gap. The CDR3 DNA reads as TGTGCCAGCAGTTACGAGTCTAACTATGGCTACACCTTC. It yields the protein CASSYESNYGYTF.

The J gene is TRBJ2-7, the V gene TRBV28; D is undetermined. V was trimmed by 3 bases and J by 3 bases, leaving 9 bases between them. This CDR3 spans 13 amino acids. Per the germline V gene, CDR1 is MDHEN and CDR2 is SYDVKM. The CDR3 DNA is TGTGCCAGCAGTTTGATGAATATCTACGAGCAGTACTTC. It specifies CASSLMNIYEQYF.

The chain joins TRBV28 to TRBJ2-3; a weak D match, TRBD2 (6 bases). V was shortened by 8 bases and J by 0 bases, with 12 bases between the two germline ends. This CDR3 spans 14 amino acids. The V gene's germline CDR1 is MDHEN and CDR2 SYDVKM. The CDR3 is CASRLALSTDTQYF. The DNA of the CDR3 is TGTGCCAGCCGCCTAGCGCTAAGCACAGATACGCAGTATTTT.

The rearrangement joins TRBV9 to TRBJ2-7; weak D call: TRBD1 (6 bases). Per the germline V gene, CDR1 is SGDLS and CDR2 is YYNGEE. The CDR3 totals 14 residues. Trimming shortened V by 0 bases and J by 2 bases, and 9 bases separated the two germline ends. CDR3 DNA sequence: TGTGCCAGCAGCGTAGAGCAGGGGCCCTACGAGCAGTACTTC. Its translation: CASSVEQGPYEQYF.